A selection of T cell receptor beta chains follows, all from one sample in a study of OX40 agonist ivuxolimab in advanced cancers. The protocol was immunoSEQ multiplex PCR, while the TCRdb copy is restricted to in-frame clones and leaves out a portion. The sample has about 93,000 clones, about 92% seen once; the top ten hold 0.45% to 0.55%. Here the sequenced sample was CD4+ or CD8+ T cells sorted from blood, taken in a trial of the OX40 agonist ivuxolimab. The receptor source for this set is an adult with an advanced solid tumor such as melanoma, head and neck, liver or kidney cancer. The CDR3 runs from the conserved cysteine through the conserved F or W. The order of the fields is J gene, clone size, V gene, D gene, CDR3 protein, CDR3 DNA. A D gene is named only where the DNA matches it firmly. Expanded clones are given a class, and other clones once, few, many or no size at all.

J gene: TRBJ1-2; clone size: -; V gene: TRBV7-9; D gene: -; CDR3 protein: CASNPGGRGYTF; CDR3 DNA: TGTGCCAGCAACCCGGGAGGACGGGGCTACACCTTC
J gene: TRBJ2-4; clone size: -; V gene: TRBV5-4; D gene: -; CDR3 protein: CASSPPGDLAKNIQYF; CDR3 DNA: TGTGCCAGCAGCCCCCCGGGAGACTTAGCCAAAAACATTCAGTACTTC
J gene: TRBJ2-7; clone size: -; V gene: TRBV6-5; D gene: TRBD1; CDR3 protein: CASSQGDYEQYF; CDR3 DNA: TGTGCCAGCAGCCAGGGGGACTACGAGCAGTACTTC
J gene: TRBJ2-5; clone size: -; V gene: TRBV6-4; D gene: TRBD1; CDR3 protein: CATKRTGGRGETQYF; CDR3 DNA: TGTGCCACGAAAAGGACAGGGGGCAGAGGGGAGACCCAGTACTTC
J gene: TRBJ2-7; clone size: -; V gene: TRBV2; D gene: -; CDR3 protein: CAIRILYEQYF; CDR3 DNA: TGTGCCATCCGGATTTTGTACGAGCAGTACTTC
J gene: TRBJ2-1; clone size: -; V gene: TRBV6-5; D gene: TRBD2; CDR3 protein: CASSYGGGAYNEQFF; CDR3 DNA: TGTGCCAGCAGTTACGGCGGGGGGGCCTACAATGAGCAGTTCTTC
J gene: TRBJ2-2; clone size: -; V gene: TRBV18; D gene: TRBD1; CDR3 protein: CASSGQVNTGELFF; CDR3 DNA: TGTGCCAGCTCCGGACAGGTTAACACCGGGGAGCTGTTTTTT
J gene: TRBJ2-1; clone size: -; V gene: TRBV5-1; D gene: TRBD1; CDR3 protein: CASSIGTVYNEQFF; CDR3 DNA: TGCGCCAGCAGTATCGGGACAGTCTACAATGAGCAGTTCTTC
J gene: TRBJ1-2; clone size: -; V gene: TRBV5-4; D gene: TRBD1; CDR3 protein: CASSPGTVANYGYTF; CDR3 DNA: TGTGCCAGCAGCCCGGGGACAGTAGCTAACTATGGCTACACCTTC
J gene: TRBJ2-1; clone size: -; V gene: TRBV5-5; D gene: -; CDR3 protein: CASTRDGPDYNEQFF; CDR3 DNA: TGTGCCAGCACCCGTGACGGCCCGGATTACAATGAGCAGTTCTTC
J gene: TRBJ2-4; clone size: -; V gene: TRBV19; D gene: -; CDR3 protein: CASSSQGKNIQYF; CDR3 DNA: TGTGCCAGTAGTAGTCAGGGGAAAAACATTCAGTACTTC
J gene: TRBJ2-7; clone size: -; V gene: TRBV6-1; D gene: -; CDR3 protein: CASLPGSGGKQYF; CDR3 DNA: TGTGCCAGCTTACCGGGTAGTGGGGGGAAGCAGTACTTC
J gene: TRBJ2-3; clone size: -; V gene: TRBV6-1; D gene: TRBD2; CDR3 protein: CASSEFGTSGTDTQYF; CDR3 DNA: TGTGCCAGCAGTGAATTTGGGACTAGCGGCACAGATACGCAGTATTTT
J gene: TRBJ2-5; clone size: -; V gene: TRBV7-6; D gene: TRBD2; CDR3 protein: CASSSRGLAGDSQETQYF; CDR3 DNA: TGTGCCAGCAGCTCAAGGGGACTAGCGGGGGACTCCCAAGAGACCCAGTACTTC
J gene: TRBJ2-3; clone size: -; V gene: TRBV18; D gene: TRBD2; CDR3 protein: CASSPIREADTQYF; CDR3 DNA: TGTGCCAGCTCACCAATTCGGGAGGCAGATACGCAGTATTTT
J gene: TRBJ2-6; clone size: -; V gene: TRBV30; D gene: -; CDR3 protein: CAWSSPGRNAGANVLTF; CDR3 DNA: TGTGCCTGGAGTAGCCCAGGGCGGAATGCTGGGGCCAACGTCCTGACTTTC
J gene: TRBJ2-3; clone size: once; V gene: TRBV19; D gene: TRBD1; CDR3 protein: CASRRRGTGGGDTQYF; CDR3 DNA: TGTGCCAGTAGGAGACGTGGGACAGGGGGCGGAGATACGCAGTATTTT
J gene: TRBJ2-7; clone size: -; V gene: TRBV18; D gene: TRBD1; CDR3 protein: CASSQRTGTASYEQYF; CDR3 DNA: TGTGCCAGCTCACAAAGGACCGGGACAGCCTCCTACGAGCAGTACTTC
J gene: TRBJ1-1; clone size: -; V gene: TRBV6-1; D gene: -; CDR3 protein: CASSHTGRGTEAFF; CDR3 DNA: TGTGCCAGCAGTCATACAGGGAGAGGGACTGAAGCTTTCTTT
J gene: TRBJ2-5; clone size: -; V gene: TRBV11-1; D gene: -; CDR3 protein: CASSLYWGKETQYF; CDR3 DNA: TGTGCCAGCAGCTTATATTGGGGGAAGGAGACCCAGTACTTC
J gene: TRBJ1-1; clone size: -; V gene: TRBV6-5; D gene: -; CDR3 protein: CASSYQGNTEAFF; CDR3 DNA: TGTGCCAGCAGTTACCAGGGGAACACTGAAGCTTTCTTT
J gene: TRBJ2-3; clone size: -; V gene: TRBV7-3; D gene: TRBD1; CDR3 protein: CASSLTGTTDTQYF; CDR3 DNA: TGTGCCAGCAGCTTGACAGGGACCACAGATACGCAGTATTTT
J gene: TRBJ1-4; clone size: -; V gene: TRBV5-1; D gene: -; CDR3 protein: CASRTGTANEKLFF; CDR3 DNA: TGCGCCAGCAGAACCGGGACGGCTAATGAAAAACTGTTTTTT
J gene: TRBJ1-1; clone size: -; V gene: TRBV5-1; D gene: -; CDR3 protein: CASSLYPVMNTEAFF; CDR3 DNA: TGCGCCAGCAGCTTGTATCCGGTAATGAACACTGAAGCTTTCTTT
J gene: TRBJ2-1; clone size: -; V gene: TRBV11-2; D gene: -; CDR3 protein: CASSLVPSTPVRNEQFF; CDR3 DNA: TGTGCCAGCAGCTTAGTGCCGTCTACCCCTGTGCGAAATGAGCAGTTCTTC
J gene: TRBJ1-4; clone size: many; V gene: TRBV2; D gene: -; CDR3 protein: CASSSNEKLFF; CDR3 DNA: TGTGCCAGCAGTTCTAATGAAAAACTGTTTTTT
J gene: TRBJ1-5; clone size: -; V gene: TRBV7-8; D gene: -; CDR3 protein: CASSPLGGAGSVQPQHF; CDR3 DNA: TGTGCCAGCAGCCCACTCGGTGGGGCAGGTAGTGTTCAGCCCCAGCATTTT
J gene: TRBJ1-1; clone size: -; V gene: TRBV6-1; D gene: -; CDR3 protein: CASSPSGRPSAFF; CDR3 DNA: TGTGCCAGCAGTCCCTCGGGGCGGCCTAGTGCTTTCTTT
J gene: TRBJ1-6; clone size: -; V gene: TRBV6-6; D gene: -; CDR3 protein: CASSYGLVNSPLHF; CDR3 DNA: TGTGCCAGCAGTTACGGGTTAGTTAATTCACCCCTCCACTTT
J gene: TRBJ2-7; clone size: -; V gene: TRBV5-6; D gene: TRBD1; CDR3 protein: CASGSQGGPYEQYF; CDR3 DNA: TGTGCCAGCGGATCACAGGGGGGACCCTACGAGCAGTACTTC
J gene: TRBJ1-4; clone size: -; V gene: TRBV5-4; D gene: -; CDR3 protein: CASSLRQAWGEKLFF; CDR3 DNA: TGTGCCAGCAGCTTGCGACAGGCATGGGGGGAAAAACTGTTTTTT
J gene: TRBJ2-3; clone size: -; V gene: TRBV7-7; D gene: TRBD2; CDR3 protein: CASSFGTTSTDTQYF; CDR3 DNA: TGTGCTAGCAGCTTCGGGACTACCAGCACAGATACGCAGTATTTT
J gene: TRBJ1-1; clone size: -; V gene: TRBV10-3; D gene: -; CDR3 protein: CAIRGGGKGTEAFF; CDR3 DNA: TGTGCCATCAGGGGTGGAGGGAAGGGGACTGAAGCTTTCTTT
J gene: TRBJ2-7; clone size: -; V gene: TRBV19; D gene: -; CDR3 protein: CASSRQVASYEQYF; CDR3 DNA: TGTGCCAGTAGTAGACAGGTTGCCTCCTACGAGCAGTACTTC